The 30 T cell receptor beta chains presented below share a single source sample, sequenced in a study of T-cell memory formation after mild COVID-19. TCRdb used MiXCR to reprocess the 5' RACE reads, holding one entry per CDR3 protein. The sample has around 450,000 distinct CDR3 sequences, roughly 26% seen once. The specimen sequenced was PBMCs or a T cell subset sorted from them (not recorded which). The receptor source for this set is an adult woman who had mild COVID-19 (a few samples of this study predate the infection). Cell type and time point are not known.

There are a few counts of this clonotype. V gene TRBV7-2 combines with J gene TRBJ1-6; 7 bases fit TRBD1. The germline V gene has CDR1 SGHTA and CDR2 FQGNSA. This CDR3 is 17 amino acids long. Germline trimming cut 4 bases from V and 9 bases from J; bases unmatched to any gene: 15. The CDR3 protein is CASSSDYLRDSSSPLHF. For the CDR3, the DNA is TGTGCCAGCAGCTCAGACTATCTCCGGGACAGCTCTTCACCCCTCCACTTT. Full variable domain (outside the CDR3, taken from reference TRBV7-2 and TRBJ1-6): GAGVSQSPSNKVTEKGKDVELRCDPISGHTALYWYRQSLGQGLEFLIYFQGNSAPDKSGLPSDRFSAERTGGSVSTLTIQRTQQEDSAVYLCASSSDYLRDSSSPLHFGNGTRLTVT.

This sequence joins TRBV7-6 and TRBJ1-1, with D maybe TRBD1 (6 bases). Trimming removed 5 bases from V and 3 bases from J, with 16 bases in between. The germline V gene encodes CDR1 SGHVS and CDR2 FNYEAQ. The CDR3 is 15 residues long. CDR3 in DNA: TGTGCCAGCAGCCCCTCTGCAGGGGTGGACACTGAAGCTTTCTTT. This codes for CASSPSAGVDTEAFF.

The gene calls are TRBV4-3 and TRBJ2-1; no clear D gene. With 0 bases removed from V and 0 bases from J, the gap between germline ends came to 9 bases. Germline V CDR1 and CDR2: LGHNA, YSLEER. The CDR3 loop spans 16 amino acids. The CDR3 spells CASSQDNLYSYNEQFF. CDR3 in DNA: TGCGCCAGCAGCCAAGATAACCTTTACTCCTACAATGAGCAGTTCTTC.

The rearrangement uses TRBV7-9 and TRBJ2-1; D unclear. Per the germline V gene, CDR1 is SEHNR and CDR2 is FQNEAQ (reference sequence). V lost 3 bases, J lost 10 bases, and 10 bases lay in between. This CDR3 spans 12 amino acids. CDR3 sequence (DNA): TGTGCCAGCAGCTTCGTAGGTGGCGAGCAGTTCTTC. This codes for CASSFVGGEQFF.

This chain connects TRBV9 to TRBJ2-3, with 8 bases aligning to TRBD2. With 3 bases clipped from V and 5 bases from J, the junction kept 17 bases outside the gene matches. CDR3 length: 18 residues. Per the germline V gene, CDR1 is SGDLS and CDR2 is YYNGEE. This CDR3 is CASSAVRPTAGVGDTQYF. Written as DNA, the CDR3 is TGTGCCAGCAGCGCGGTCCGCCCTACAGCGGGGGTGGGAGATACGCAGTATTTT.

A few counts support this clonotype. V gene TRBV10-3 combines with J gene TRBJ1-2, with TRBD1 identical over 7 bases. This CDR3 has 15 residues. Germline V lookup: CDR1 ENHRY, CDR2 SYGVKD. V dropped 7 bases and J dropped 5; count of bases not matched to a gene: 13. Here the CDR3 reads CAIKLPRQGGYGYTF. As DNA, the CDR3 is TGTGCCATCAAACTTCCTCGGCAGGGGGGTTATGGCTACACCTTC.

The V gene is TRBV6-5, the J gene TRBJ1-6; perhaps TRBD1 as D (6 bases). This CDR3 has 13 residues. Germline lookup yields CDR1 MNHEY and CDR2 SVGAGI. Trimming took off 8 bases at V and 10 bases at J, with 15 bases between the two ends. The CDR3 reads CASSRGGGSPLHF. The CDR3, as DNA: TGTGCCAGCTCTAGGGGGGGTGGGTCACCCCTCCACTTT.

The chain is built from TRBV3-1 and TRBJ2-7; weak D call: TRBD1 (6 bases). V gave up 3 bases and J gave up 3 bases, with 18 bases separating them. Looked up from germline, CDR1 is LGHDT and CDR2 is YNNKEL (reference sequence). This CDR3 spans 16 amino acids. The CDR3 bases are TGTGCCAGCAGCCACAGCAGGGGCCCAACATACTACGAGCAGTACTTC. Encoded protein: CASSHSRGPTYYEQYF.

The V and J genes are TRBV6-6 and TRBJ1-1; a weak D match, TRBD1 (5 bases). Germline loops: CDR1 MNHNY, CDR2 SVGAGI (reference sequence). Trimming left V 8 bases short and J 3 bases short, with 13 bases between. This CDR3 is 13 amino acids long. The CDR3 DNA reads as TGTGCCAGCGGGGGTCGGAAGGACACTGAAGCTTTCTTT. Translated: CASGGRKDTEAFF.

This clonotype was picked up many times. The chain couples TRBV10-3 to TRBJ2-1, with TRBD1 matching over 8 bases. Germline V gene sequence: CDR1 ENHRY, CDR2 SYGVKD. CDR3 length: 15 residues. The junction had 3 bases not matched to a gene; V was cut back by 0 bases and J by 5 bases. CDR3 DNA sequence: TGTGCCATCAGTGAGTCGGGGACAGGCCACAATGAGCAGTTCTTC. As protein: CAISESGTGHNEQFF.

There are a few counts of this clonotype. V usage is TRBV6-6 and J usage is TRBJ2-3, with D uncertain. The CDR3 sequence is 16 residues long. Germline V gene sequence: CDR1 MNHNY, CDR2 SVGAGI (reference sequence). V was pared by 0 bases and J by 3 bases, with 13 bases between. CDR3 DNA sequence: TGTGCCAGCAGTTACTCGGCGGCGAGAGGTACAGATACGCAGTATTTT. This gives the protein CASSYSAARGTDTQYF.

This clonotype was observed a handful of times. V gene TRBV6-1 combines with J gene TRBJ2-7; no definite D call. The CDR3 spans 11 residues. The germline CDR1 and CDR2 sequences are MNHNS and SASEGT. Between the trimmed V and J ends, which lost 11 bases and 4 bases, there was a span of 12 bases. CDR3 sequence: CAHATDYEQYF. CDR3 nucleotides: TGTGCCCATGCCACAGATTACGAGCAGTACTTC.

This clonotype was detected a few times. The genes are TRBV5-6 and TRBJ2-7; D is possibly TRBD1 (5 bases). The V end lost 1 base, the J end lost 3 bases, and 11 bases lay between the germline ends. Per the germline V gene, CDR1 is SGHDT and CDR2 is YYEEEE. There are 14 residues in the CDR3. CDR3 region: CASSLRAGNYEQYF. The CDR3 coding sequence is TGTGCCAGCAGCTTGCGGGCAGGGAACTACGAGCAGTACTTC.

This rearrangement joins TRBV6-6 to TRBJ1-2, with D maybe TRBD1 (5 bases). Germline V CDR1 and CDR2: MNHNY, SVGAGI (reference sequence). This CDR3 contains 13 residues. V lost 6 bases to trimming and J lost 1 base, with 9 bases between them. CDR3 sequence (DNA): TGTGCCAGCAGCCGGGACGGTAACTATGGCTACACCTTC. This codes for CASSRDGNYGYTF.

V gene TRBV30 combines with J gene TRBJ1-2, with unresolved D. Trimming cost V 0 bases and J 5 bases, with 16 bases left between them. Germline loops: CDR1 GTSNPN, CDR2 SVGIG (reference sequence). The CDR3 contains 15 residues. CDR3 sequence: CAWSVAGPSLYGYTF. The CDR3 nucleotides are TGTGCCTGGAGTGTCGCTGGACCTTCTCTTTATGGCTACACCTTC.

This chain joins TRBV3-1 and TRBJ2-5, with TRBD2 matching over 7 bases. The CDR3 sequence is 15 residues long. Germline CDR1 LGHDT, CDR2 YNNKEL (reference sequence). V lost 2 bases, J lost 2 bases, and 5 bases stayed unmatched. The CDR3: CASSQWDYLQETQYF. In DNA, the CDR3 is TGTGCCAGCAGCCAATGGGACTACCTGCAAGAGACCCAGTACTTC.

The chain carries TRBV4-1 and TRBJ2-2, with TRBD1 matching over 9 bases. Trimming cost V 3 bases and J 5 bases; bases outside gene matches: 10. The V gene's germline CDR1 is MGHRA and CDR2 YSYEKL. The CDR3 runs 17 residues. CDR3 region: CASSHPLGQGGTGELFF. In DNA form, the CDR3 reads TGCGCCAGCAGCCACCCCTTGGGACAGGGAGGAACCGGGGAGCTGTTTTTT.

This chain links TRBV7-8 with TRBJ1-1; 7 bases line up with TRBD1. This CDR3 contains 18 residues. Germline loops: CDR1 SGHVS, CDR2 FQNEAQ. The ends lost 3 bases at V and 3 bases at J; junction bases unmatched: 16. The CDR3: CASSFTRTGVGTDTEAFF. The CDR3 DNA sequence: TGTGCCAGCAGCTTCACAAGGACAGGCGTCGGGACTGACACTGAAGCTTTCTTT.

The gene calls are TRBV7-9 and TRBJ2-5; D gene uncertain. Trimming removed 2 bases from V and 1 base from J, with 8 bases in between. The CDR3 covers 14 residues. The germline CDR1 and CDR2 sequences are SEHNR and FQNEAQ (reference sequence). The CDR3 nucleotides are TGTGCCAGCAGCTTAAGTCCAACCCAAGAGACCCAGTACTTC. Residues: CASSLSPTQETQYF.

The V call is TRBV5-1, the J call TRBJ2-2; D is tentatively TRBD1 or TRBD2 (5 bases each). V shed 0 bases and J shed 3 bases, with 9 bases lying between them. The germline V gene encodes CDR1 SGHRS and CDR2 YFSETQ. This CDR3 is 15 amino acids long. As DNA, the CDR3 is TGCGCCAGCAGCTTGGAGTGGGGGTACACCGGGGAGCTGTTTTTT. As protein: CASSLEWGYTGELFF.

The chain has TRBV9 and TRBJ1-2, with D possibly TRBD1 on 6 matching bases. Between the trimmed V and J ends, which lost 2 bases and 7 bases, there was a span of 21 bases. Germline CDR1 and CDR2: SGDLS and YYNGEE. There are 16 residues in the CDR3. CDR3 sequence reads: CASSVDGTLGRGGYTF. The CDR3 DNA reads as TGTGCCAGCAGCGTCGACGGGACACTCGGTCGGGGTGGCTACACCTTC. The variable domain in full, completed from reference TRBV9 and TRBJ1-2, reads DSGVTQTPKHLITATGQRVTLRCSPRSGDLSVYWYQQSLDQGLQFLIQYYNGEERAKGNILERFSAQQFPDLHSELNLSSLELGDSALYFCASSVDGTLGRGGYTFGSGTRLTVV.

J is TRBJ2-1 and V is TRBV5-5, with 14 bases aligning to TRBD2. This CDR3 contains 17 residues. CDR1 is SGHKS, CDR2 YYEKEE, per germline (reference sequence). The junction had 11 bases not matched to a gene; V was cut back by 4 bases and J by 8 bases. DNA for the CDR3: TGTGCCAGCAGCCAGGGACTAGCGGGAGTAGGATTCCATGAGCAGTTCTTC. This sequence encodes CASSQGLAGVGFHEQFF. Variable domain in full (rest from reference TRBV5-5 and TRBJ2-1): DAGVTQSPTHLIKTRGQQVTLRCSPISGHKSVSWYQQVLGQGPQFIFQYYEKEERGRGNFPDRFSARQFPNYSSELNVNALLLGDSALYLCASSQGLAGVGFHEQFFGPGTRLTVL.

The chain employs TRBV5-1 and TRBJ1-4; no firm D call. With 5 bases removed from V and 0 bases from J, the gap between germline ends came to 11 bases. CDR1 SGHRS and CDR2 YFSETQ come from the germline V gene. The CDR3 runs to 15 residues. The CDR3 DNA is TGCGCCAGCAGGATAAACAGTGCAACTAATGAAAAACTGTTTTTT. This gives the protein CASRINSATNEKLFF.

In its sample, this clonotype was seen a few times. The chain joins TRBV20-1 to TRBJ2-1; 8 nucleotides match TRBD2. Trimming cost V 3 bases and J 4 bases; bases outside gene matches: 11. CDR3 length: 16 amino acids. The V gene's germline CDR1 is DFQATT and CDR2 SNEGSKA (reference sequence). The chain's CDR3 is CSASSTGLESYNEQFF. In DNA form, the CDR3 reads TGCAGTGCTAGTTCGACGGGACTAGAAAGTTACAATGAGCAGTTCTTC.

This clonotype appeared once. The chain is built from TRBV7-3 and TRBJ2-3; 9 bases are a match to TRBD1. CDR1 SGHTA and CDR2 FQGTGA come from the germline V gene. Trimming cost V 5 bases and J 4 bases; bases outside gene matches: 7. The CDR3 consists of 15 residues. The DNA for the CDR3 is TGTGCCAGCAGCCCCGGACAGGGGTATGCAGATACGCAGTATTTT. Translated, it gives CASSPGQGYADTQYF.

This clonotype was recorded a few times. The J gene is TRBJ2-1, the V gene TRBV6-1; no definite D call. Per the germline V gene, CDR1 is MNHNS and CDR2 is SASEGT. Trimming removed 6 bases at V and 0 bases at J, with 12 bases between. This CDR3 is 15 amino acids long. The CDR3 coding sequence is TGTGCCAGCAGCGCCTATCCGAGCTCCTACAATGAGCAGTTCTTC. Amino acid sequence: CASSAYPSSYNEQFF.

This clonotype has just a few counts. The CDR3, as DNA: TGTGCCAGCAGCACCGGACTCAACAATGAGCAGTTCTTC. Translated, it gives CASSTGLNNEQFF. V and J are TRBV7-6 and TRBJ2-1, with D perhaps matching TRBD2 (5 bases). Germline lookup yields CDR1 SGHVS and CDR2 FNYEAQ. The germline V and J ends were trimmed by 5 bases and 5 bases, with 10 bases remaining between them. The CDR3 runs to 13 residues.

This clonotype was seen more than once but under ten times. The chain joins TRBV12-3 or TRBV12-4 to TRBJ2-1, with 7 bases aligning to TRBD2. V lost 5 bases to trimming and J lost 9 bases; unmatched junction nucleotides: 4. The CDR3 loop spans 12 amino acids. CDR3 bases: TGTGCCAGCAGTGTGACTAGCCGTGAGCAGTTCTTC. Its protein is CASSVTSREQFF.

V usage is TRBV29-1 and J usage is TRBJ2-1, with D unresolved. CDR3 length equals 11 residues. Trimming took off 7 bases at V and 6 bases at J, with 10 bases between the two ends. CDR1 and CDR2 from the germline V gene are SQVTM and ANQGSEA. The CDR3 spells CSGSRGNEQFF. CDR3 coding DNA: TGCAGCGGTTCCAGAGGCAATGAGCAGTTCTTC.

The rearrangement links TRBV12-3 or TRBV12-4 to TRBJ2-7; 7 nucleotides agree with TRBD2. The CDR3 runs 15 residues. Trimming at V came to 4 bases and at J to 3 bases, leaving 9 bases not matched to a gene. CDR3 region: CASSSPRDYLYEQYF. The CDR3 nucleotides read TGTGCCAGCAGTTCCCCCCGGGACTATCTCTACGAGCAGTACTTC.